The entry that follows covers one T cell receptor (beta chain) sequence. Its specificity is not known. The sample is drawn from a study of cytomegalovirus exposure and HLA in healthy donors. Study context: Ancestry clustering placed around four fifths of roughly 400 genotyped donors in the Caucasian-associated cluster.

Primers: 60 Vbeta forward and 13 Jbeta reverse. Profiling relied on immunoSEQ multiplex PCR, and the TCRdb table lists in-frame clones only, not all of them. This table holds 150,000 to 200,000 clones, 60% to 80% found once. General study points: Across donors, sequencing depth was assumed by presence/absence analyses to be roughly uniform.

Germline CDR1 reads LNHDA; CDR2 reads SQIVND (reference sequence). V gave up 4 bases and J gave up 0 bases, with 10 bases separating them. The CDR3 loop spans 16 amino acids. Sampled while nominally healthy, donors likely had unrecorded immune exposures. The source is a woman aged 45-65 years in good health and CMV-seropositive. Sequenced: PBMCs. The chain carries TRBV19 and TRBJ2-6; D is unresolved. The CDR3 spells CASSTPRVSGANVLTF. CDR3 nucleotides: TGTGCCAGTAGTACCCCCCGGGTCTCTGGGGCCAACGTCCTGACTTTC.